This record concerns one T cell receptor beta chain sequence. Everyone who took part was 18 to 89 years old, and they came from roughly 25 US areas. The protocol was immunoSEQ multiplex PCR, while the TCRdb copy is restricted to in-frame clones and leaves out a portion. The sample has around 400,000 clones, under 90% seen once. This record belongs to a study of blood T cell repertoires in COVID-19. With 6 bases removed from V and 4 bases from J, the gap between germline ends came to 19 bases. Germline V CDR1 and CDR2: SNHLY, FYNNEI. The CDR3 is 16 residues long. This TCR was sampled from a woman aged 25 to 39 who had recovered from COVID-19. The chain employs TRBV2 and TRBJ1-5; possibly TRBD1 for D (5 bases). Sequencing was done on a sample of PBMCs or T cells enriched from blood (not recorded which). The CDR3 DNA follows: TGTGCCAGCAGCCCGAGTCGAATGGGGCTTAATCAGCCCCAGCATTTT. Its protein is CASSPSRMGLNQPQHF.